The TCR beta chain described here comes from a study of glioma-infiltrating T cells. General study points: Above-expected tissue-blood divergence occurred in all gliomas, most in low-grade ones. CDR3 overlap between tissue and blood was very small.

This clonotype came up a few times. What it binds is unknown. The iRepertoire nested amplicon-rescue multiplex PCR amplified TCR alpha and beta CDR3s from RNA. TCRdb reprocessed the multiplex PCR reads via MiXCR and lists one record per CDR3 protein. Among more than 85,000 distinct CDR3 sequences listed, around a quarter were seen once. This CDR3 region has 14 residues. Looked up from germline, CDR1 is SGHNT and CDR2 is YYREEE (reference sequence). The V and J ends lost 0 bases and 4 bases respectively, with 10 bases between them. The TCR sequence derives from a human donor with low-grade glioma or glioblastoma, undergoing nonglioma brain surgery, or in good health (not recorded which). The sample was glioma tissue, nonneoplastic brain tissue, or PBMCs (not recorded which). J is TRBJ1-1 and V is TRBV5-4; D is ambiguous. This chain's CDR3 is CASSLAGRATEAFF. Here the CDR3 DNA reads TGTGCCAGCAGCTTGGCTGGGAGGGCCACTGAAGCTTTCTTT.